Listed below are T cell receptor beta chains from one sample, sequenced in a study of Graves' ophthalmopathy and Graves' hyperthyroidism. TCRdb called the multiplex PCR reads again in MiXCR, with one record for every CDR3 protein. The table has over a million distinct CDR3 sequences, approximately 35% seen once. Sequencing was done on a sample of peripheral blood or thyroid tissue (not recorded which). Receptors were obtained from an adult man with Graves' hyperthyroidism. The CDR3 runs from the conserved cysteine through the conserved F or W. The D gene is left open where the match is weak. The listing skips clone size in some rows; elsewhere it reads once, few, many or a size class.

size: .
V: TRBV12-3/TRBV12-4
D: .
J: TRBJ1-2
CDR3: CASSLYRAGDGYTF
DNA: TGTGCCAGCAGTTTGTACAGGGCAGGGGATGGCTACACCTTC

size: few
V: TRBV9
D: .
J: TRBJ2-2
CDR3: CAGSLTGNTGELFF
DNA: TGTGCCGGCAGCCTAACAGGGAACACCGGGGAGCTGTTTTTT

size: .
V: TRBV20-1
D: TRBD2
J: TRBJ2-7
CDR3: CSAEAPGTRGPGEQYF
DNA: TGCAGTGCTGAGGCACCCGGGACTAGAGGTCCCGGCGAGCAGTACTTC

size: .
V: TRBV6-5
D: .
J: TRBJ1-5
CDR3: CASSYSGPWPQHF
DNA: TGTGCCAGCAGTTACTCCGGCCCTTGGCCCCAGCATTTT

size: many
V: TRBV12-3/TRBV12-4
D: .
J: TRBJ2-5
CDR3: CASRRGGETQYF
DNA: TGTGCCAGCAGAAGGGGGGGAGAGACCCAGTACTTC

size: .
V: TRBV20-1
D: TRBD2
J: TRBJ2-3
CDR3: CSARVLADTKYRSDTQYF
DNA: TGCAGTGCTAGAGTTCTAGCGGACACGAAATACCGATCAGATACGCAGTATTTT

size: many
V: TRBV20-1
D: .
J: TRBJ2-5
CDR3: CSARLLANSQETQYF
DNA: TGCAGTGCTAGACTGCTAGCGAATTCTCAAGAGACCCAGTACTTC

size: .
V: TRBV6-6
D: TRBD2
J: TRBJ2-7
CDR3: CASSSLGLAGKYLSYEQYF
DNA: TGTGCCAGCAGCAGCCTAGGACTAGCGGGAAAGTACCTATCCTACGAGCAGTACTTC

size: .
V: TRBV10-3
D: .
J: TRBJ1-2
CDR3: CASSEKPRDGYGYTF
DNA: TGTGCCAGCAGTGAAAAACCCCGGGACGGCTATGGCTACACCTTC

size: .
V: TRBV30
D: .
J: TRBJ1-1
CDR3: CAWDTGMSNTEAFF
DNA: TGTGCCTGGGATACAGGGATGTCGAACACTGAAGCTTTCTTT

size: many
V: TRBV5-1
D: .
J: TRBJ2-5
CDR3: CASSLGGGPRETQYF
DNA: TGCGCCAGCAGCTTGGGAGGAGGCCCCCGAGAGACCCAGTACTTC

size: many
V: TRBV7-6
D: .
J: TRBJ2-7
CDR3: CASSMQGGFEQYF
DNA: TGTGCCAGCAGCATGCAGGGGGGGTTTGAGCAGTACTTC

size: few
V: TRBV6-6
D: TRBD1
J: TRBJ1-2
CDR3: CASSYKTGRFYGYTF
DNA: TGTGCCAGCAGTTACAAGACAGGGCGATTCTATGGCTACACCTTC

size: .
V: TRBV12-3/TRBV12-4
D: TRBD1
J: TRBJ2-5
CDR3: CASSSQRDRDQETQYF
DNA: TGTGCCAGCAGTTCCCAGAGGGACAGGGACCAAGAGACCCAGTACTTC

size: many
V: TRBV19
D: .
J: TRBJ1-5
CDR3: CASSIQGYQPQHF
DNA: TGTGCCAGTAGTATTCAGGGATATCAGCCCCAGCATTTT

size: .
V: TRBV28
D: .
J: TRBJ1-5
CDR3: CASSLSGTHQPQHF
DNA: TGTGCCAGCAGTTTGTCAGGGACCCATCAGCCCCAGCATTTT

size: .
V: TRBV10-2
D: .
J: TRBJ1-5
CDR3: CASRKLTGDSNQPQHF
DNA: TGCGCCAGCAGAAAACTTACGGGGGATAGCAATCAGCCCCAGCATTTT

size: .
V: TRBV7-2
D: TRBD2
J: TRBJ2-7
CDR3: CASSRTSGATYEQYF
DNA: TGTGCCAGCAGCCGGACTAGCGGTGCCACCTACGAGCAGTACTTC